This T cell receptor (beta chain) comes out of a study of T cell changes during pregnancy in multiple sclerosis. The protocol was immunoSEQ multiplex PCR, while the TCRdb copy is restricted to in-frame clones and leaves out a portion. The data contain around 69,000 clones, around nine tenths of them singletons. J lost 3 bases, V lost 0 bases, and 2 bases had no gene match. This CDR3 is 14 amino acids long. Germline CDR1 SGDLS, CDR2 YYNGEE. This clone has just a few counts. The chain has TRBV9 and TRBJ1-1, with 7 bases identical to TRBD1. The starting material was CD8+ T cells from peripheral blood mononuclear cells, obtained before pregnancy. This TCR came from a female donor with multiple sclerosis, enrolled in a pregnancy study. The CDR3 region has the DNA TGTGCCAGCAGCGTAGGGGACAGCCACACTGAAGCTTTCTTT. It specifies CASSVGDSHTEAFF.